These T cell receptor beta chains were read from a single sample in a study of T cells in Graves' hyperthyroidism and ophthalmopathy. Using its own MiXCR run on the multiplex PCR reads, TCRdb lists one record per CDR3 protein. The data contain some 510,000 distinct CDR3 sequences, 40% to 55% of them seen just once; the ten biggest clones take up roughly 8.2%. Sequencing was performed on peripheral blood or thyroid tissue (not recorded which). The receptors were sampled from a woman under 30 with Graves' hyperthyroidism. Each CDR3 is given without its conserved first and last residue. The order of the fields is V gene, J gene, clone size, CDR3 protein. Size is stated for part of the rows, as once, few or many counts, or as a class when the clone is expanded.

v_call: TRBV29-1
j_call: TRBJ2-7
clone_size: many
cdr3_aa: SVEQSVGSEQY

v_call: TRBV11-3
j_call: TRBJ1-1
clone_size: few
cdr3_aa: ASSLASIRGRDTEAF

v_call: TRBV12-3/TRBV12-4
j_call: TRBJ1-1
clone_size: few
cdr3_aa: ASIPTRRDTEAF

v_call: TRBV7-3
j_call: TRBJ2-5
clone_size: few
cdr3_aa: ASSSNSGEPQY

v_call: TRBV5-1
j_call: TRBJ1-5
clone_size: many
cdr3_aa: ASSLGQGAQPQH

v_call: TRBV29-1
j_call: TRBJ2-5
clone_size: NA
cdr3_aa: SVEEARFQETQY

v_call: TRBV7-2
j_call: TRBJ2-3
clone_size: NA
cdr3_aa: ASRSEDTQY

v_call: TRBV6-6
j_call: TRBJ2-7
clone_size: NA
cdr3_aa: ASSYSGTREQY

v_call: TRBV29-1
j_call: TRBJ1-1
clone_size: many
cdr3_aa: SVETGALEAF

v_call: TRBV29-1
j_call: TRBJ2-5
clone_size: many
cdr3_aa: SVEGGDLETQY

v_call: TRBV15
j_call: TRBJ1-2
clone_size: many
cdr3_aa: ATSRAGYGYT

v_call: TRBV13
j_call: TRBJ2-5
clone_size: NA
cdr3_aa: ASSLARVYGYTFGSGTQY

v_call: TRBV6-5
j_call: TRBJ2-7
clone_size: NA
cdr3_aa: ASSYRTGPYEQY

v_call: TRBV7-8
j_call: TRBJ1-4
clone_size: few
cdr3_aa: ASSANRGREKLF

v_call: TRBV7-6
j_call: TRBJ1-5
clone_size: many
cdr3_aa: ASSLAGGSQPQH

v_call: TRBV29-1
j_call: TRBJ1-5
clone_size: NA
cdr3_aa: SVEGQGAYEH

v_call: TRBV9
j_call: TRBJ1-1
clone_size: NA
cdr3_aa: ASSSITGGTEAF